Presented here are 32 T cell receptor beta chains from one specimen sequenced in a study of T-cell reconstitution after alpha-beta-depleted transplantation in children. Unique molecular identifiers were incorporated into the prepared TCRbeta library. TCRdb re-derived calls from the PCR reads in MiXCR, one entry per CDR3 protein. Among approximately 350,000 distinct CDR3 sequences, approximately 12% were seen once, and the ten largest hold about 4%. The sequencing here drew on PBMCs, taken from the stem cell graft. These TCRs come from a human donor who donated a stem cell graft to a child with Fanconi anemia.

The V call is TRBV6-1, the J call TRBJ1-1; maybe TRBD1 (5 bases). This CDR3 is 13 amino acids long. V lost 2 bases and J 4 bases, leaving 8 bases between the germline ends. Germline loops: CDR1 MNHNS, CDR2 SASEGT. CDR3 sequence reads: CASSETDSTEAFF. CDR3 in DNA: TGTGCCAGCAGTGAAACCGACAGCACTGAAGCTTTCTTT.

The rearrangement uses TRBV18 and TRBJ2-5; D gene uncertain. Per germline, CDR1 KGHSH and CDR2 LQKENI. V was cut by 1 base and J by 5 bases, with 8 bases left in between. The CDR3 runs 13 residues. The CDR3 nucleotides read TGTGCCAGCTCACCACAATCTCTTGAGACCCAGTACTTC. Protein: CASSPQSLETQYF.

There are many counts of this clonotype. The chain couples TRBV6-4 to TRBJ1-1; D is unresolved. This CDR3 has 15 amino acids. Deletions cut 5 bases from V and 4 bases from J, with 17 bases between. Germline lookup yields CDR1 MRHNA and CDR2 SNTAGT. CDR3 loop: CASSPGPETGTEAFF. The DNA of the CDR3 is TGTGCCAGCAGTCCCGGGCCTGAAACGGGCACTGAAGCTTTCTTT.

This clonotype was seen a handful of times. This sequence joins TRBV29-1 and TRBJ2-6, with D unclear. The length of the CDR3 is 12 residues. Trimming shortened V by 7 bases and J by 1 base, and 5 bases separated the two germline ends. Germline V lookup: CDR1 SQVTM, CDR2 ANQGSEA. The CDR3 loop is CSALSGANVLTF. Here the CDR3 DNA reads TGCAGCGCTTTGTCTGGGGCCAACGTCCTGACTTTC.

The chain uses TRBV11-2 and TRBJ2-1; 10 bases map to TRBD2. The CDR3 runs 18 residues. With V trimmed by 1 base and J by 0 bases, 6 bases remained unmatched. Per the germline V gene, CDR1 is SGHAT and CDR2 is FQNNGV. In DNA, the CDR3 is TGTGCCAGCAGCTTAGGTCTAGCGGGGGTTAGCTCCTACAATGAGCAGTTCTTC. Translation: CASSLGLAGVSSYNEQFF.

This chain links TRBV9 with TRBJ2-7; D remains ambiguous. V dropped 0 bases and J dropped 2 bases, with 12 bases sitting between them. The CDR3 length is 15 residues. The germline CDR1 and CDR2 sequences are SGDLS and YYNGEE. As DNA, the CDR3 is TGTGCCAGCAGCGTAGCGGCCGGATTCACCTACGAGCAGTACTTC. This codes for CASSVAAGFTYEQYF.

The table lists this clonotype with a few counts. The J gene is TRBJ2-1, the V gene TRBV7-2; no reliable D call. Germline V lookup: CDR1 SGHTA, CDR2 FQGNSA. Trimming shortened V by 7 bases and J by 0 bases, and 10 bases separated the two germline ends. There are 14 residues in the CDR3. CDR3 residues: CASIPSSSYNEQFF. CDR3 DNA sequence: TGTGCCAGCATCCCCTCTAGCTCCTACAATGAGCAGTTCTTC.

This chain joins TRBV20-1 and TRBJ2-1, with TRBD2 matching over 11 bases. The trim removed 0 bases at V and 1 base at J, leaving 11 bases unmatched. The CDR3 totals 19 residues. CDR1 and CDR2 from the germline V gene are DFQATT and SNEGSKA (reference sequence). As DNA, the CDR3 is TGCAGTGCTAGAGATCGACTAGCGGGACCCCCAGGTTCCTACAATGAGCAGTTCTTC. Residues: CSARDRLAGPPGSYNEQFF.

This chain uses TRBV5-1 with TRBJ1-1; D is unresolved. CDR3 size: 15 residues. V was cut by 0 bases and J by 0 bases, with 9 bases left in between. Germline CDR1 reads SGHRS; CDR2 reads YFSETQ. CDR3 bases: TGCGCCAGCAGCTTGGATTCGGCAATGAACACTGAAGCTTTCTTT. Translated: CASSLDSAMNTEAFF.

V usage is TRBV9 and J usage is TRBJ2-3, with D perhaps TRBD1 (6 bases). CDR3 length equals 16 residues. The V end lost 0 bases, the J end lost 0 bases, and 11 bases lay between the germline ends. Germline V gives CDR1 SGDLS, CDR2 YYNGEE. CDR3 residues: CASSVGNRASTDTQYF. The CDR3 bases are TGTGCCAGCAGCGTAGGGAACAGGGCTAGCACAGATACGCAGTATTTT.

This clonotype came up a few times. The V gene is TRBV20-1, the J gene TRBJ1-1; 7 bases line up with TRBD1. The CDR3 runs to 13 residues. After removal of 6 bases from V and 0 bases from J, the junction contained 4 bases not matched to a gene. Germline CDR1 reads DFQATT; CDR2 reads SNEGSKA (reference sequence). This CDR3 is CSALGQLNTEAFF. CDR3 in DNA: TGCAGTGCCTTGGGACAGTTGAACACTGAAGCTTTCTTT.

This clonotype was counted many times. The V and J genes are TRBV6-5 and TRBJ1-2; TRBD1 matches at 7 bases. This CDR3 spans 12 amino acids. The junction had 3 bases not matched to a gene; V was cut back by 7 bases and J by 4 bases. Germline V gene data show CDR1 as MNHEY and CDR2 as SVGAGI. CDR3 coding DNA: TGTGCCAGCACGACAGGGAGCTATGGCTACACCTTC. This encodes CASTTGSYGYTF.

This clonotype was observed a few times. The V and J genes are TRBV9 and TRBJ1-4; D is perhaps TRBD1 (5 bases). Trimming pared 5 bases from V and 4 bases from J, leaving 15 bases between. Germline assignment: CDR1 SGDLS and CDR2 YYNGEE. The CDR3 loop spans 15 amino acids. For the CDR3, the DNA is TGTGCCAGCAGTATTGGACGGGGGAGTAATGAAAAACTGTTTTTT. Amino acids: CASSIGRGSNEKLFF. Together with reference TRBV9 and TRBJ1-4, the CDR3 gives the full variable domain: DSGVTQTPKHLITATGQRVTLRCSPRSGDLSVYWYQQSLDQGLQFLIQYYNGEERAKGNILERFSAQQFPDLHSELNLSSLELGDSALYFCASSIGRGSNEKLFFGSGTQLSVL.

The V gene is TRBV7-8, the J gene TRBJ2-7, with D tentatively TRBD1 (6 bases). V was trimmed by 1 base and J by 4 bases, leaving 11 bases between them. This CDR3 region has 14 residues. The germline V gene has CDR1 SGHVS and CDR2 FQNEAQ. CDR3 DNA: TGTGCCAGCAGCTTAGGGACAGTCTATTACGAGCAGTACGTC. This gives the protein CASSLGTVYYEQYV.

This clonotype came up many times. The chain joins TRBV30 to TRBJ1-3, with D tentatively TRBD1 (5 bases). Germline V gives CDR1 GTSNPN, CDR2 SVGIG (reference sequence). Trimming took 3 bases from V and 2 from J, leaving 11 bases between them. This CDR3 has 14 amino acids. In nucleotides, the CDR3 is TGTGCCTGGAGACGGGGCCGAGCTGGAAACACCATATATTTT. Translating gives CAWRRGRAGNTIYF.

This clonotype was observed a few times. This chain links TRBV12-3 or TRBV12-4 with TRBJ2-7, with 10 nucleotides matching TRBD1. V dropped 4 bases and J dropped 2; count of bases not matched to a gene: 2. The CDR3 covers 14 residues. The CDR3 sequence: CASSSGTGAYEQYV. As DNA, the CDR3 is TGTGCCAGCAGTTCCGGGACAGGGGCCTACGAGCAGTACGTC.

The sample holds a few counts of this clonotype. The chain is built from TRBV4-2 and TRBJ1-2, with D maybe TRBD1 (5 bases). This CDR3 region has 13 residues. CDR1 LGHNA and CDR2 YNFKEQ come from the germline V gene. Trimming removed 4 bases from V and 10 bases from J, with 16 bases in between. The CDR3 DNA reads TGTGCCAGCAGCCCAACGGGGCCAGACGTCTACACCTTC. Translating it yields CASSPTGPDVYTF.

There are many counts of this clonotype. The CDR3, as DNA: TGTGCCAGCAAACAGGAGAGTGTCACCGGGGAGCTGTTTTTT. It yields the protein CASKQESVTGELFF. The chain is built from TRBV5-4 and TRBJ2-2; tentatively, D is TRBD1 (5 bases). V shed 6 bases and J shed 4 bases, with 13 bases lying between them. Germline-derived CDR1 and CDR2 are SGHNT and YYREEE (reference sequence). The CDR3 is 14 residues long.

The chain is built from TRBV7-2 and TRBJ1-1; D perhaps matches TRBD1 (6 bases). V lost 2 bases and J lost 3, with 13 bases in between. This CDR3 has 15 residues. Germline values: CDR1 SGHTA, CDR2 FQGNSA. The CDR3 reads CASSLIWGPDTEAFF. The CDR3 DNA sequence: TGTGCCAGCAGCTTAATCTGGGGGCCGGACACTGAAGCTTTCTTT. Supplemented by reference TRBV7-2 and TRBJ1-1, the full variable domain reads GAGVSQSPSNKVTEKGKDVELRCDPISGHTALYWYRQSLGQGLEFLIYFQGNSAPDKSGLPSDRFSAERTGGSVSTLTIQRTQQEDSAVYLCASSLIWGPDTEAFFGQGTRLTVV.

At least ten counts were recorded for this clonotype. V usage is TRBV6-1 and J usage is TRBJ2-2, with 9 bases identical to TRBD1. V was clipped by 7 bases and J by 5 bases; unmatched bases: 5. Germline assignment: CDR1 MNHNS and CDR2 SASEGT. The CDR3 spans 14 residues. For the CDR3, the DNA is TGTGCCAGCACCGACAGGGGGATAACCGGGGAGCTGTTTTTT. Protein product: CASTDRGITGELFF.

This clonotype was observed a few times. Here the CDR3 DNA reads TGTGCCAGCAGCCCCCTGGGCGCGGGGGAGACCCAGTACTTC. This codes for CASSPLGAGETQYF. The V gene is TRBV11-2, the J gene TRBJ2-5; weak D call: TRBD2 (6 bases). This CDR3 contains 14 residues. Germline V gene lookup returns CDR1 SGHAT and CDR2 FQNNGV. Trimming left V 5 bases short and J 5 bases short, with 15 bases between.

This clonotype was picked up a small number of times. The chain recombines TRBV11-2 with TRBJ2-2; 8 bases fit TRBD2. Looked up from germline, CDR1 is SGHAT and CDR2 is FQNNGV. The CDR3 has 18 residues. V lost 5 bases and J lost 4; bases outside the gene matches: 15. This CDR3 reads CASSPTPGGLGGTGELFF. For the CDR3, the DNA is TGTGCCAGCAGCCCAACCCCGGGGGGGCTCGGGGGCACCGGGGAGCTGTTTTTT. The full variable domain, with the rest looked up from reference TRBV11-2 and TRBJ2-2, is EAGVAQSPRYKIIEKRQSVAFWCNPISGHATLYWYQQILGQGPKLLIQFQNNGVVDDSQLPKDRFSAERLKGVDSTLKIQPAKLEDSAVYLCASSPTPGGLGGTGELFFGEGSRLTVL.

The sample holds many counts of this clonotype. This chain connects TRBV12-3 or TRBV12-4 to TRBJ2-7; D unresolved. CDR3 length: 12 residues. V was clipped by 6 bases and J by 4 bases, with 10 bases between them. The CDR3 protein is CASSKSWYEQYF. CDR3 sequence (DNA): TGTGCCAGCAGCAAAAGTTGGTACGAGCAGTACTTC.

The sample holds many counts of this clonotype. J is TRBJ2-7 and V is TRBV12-3 or TRBV12-4; D tentatively fits TRBD1 or TRBD2 (5 bases each). The CDR3 length is 13 residues. V dropped 3 bases and J dropped 4 bases, with 10 bases sitting between them. CDR3 DNA: TGTGCCAGCAGTTTGGGACGGCTTTACGAGCAGTACTTC. Translation gives CASSLGRLYEQYF.

This clonotype is termed medium-sized. The rearrangement joins TRBV7-9 to TRBJ2-7; no definite D call. Germline CDR1 SEHNR, CDR2 FQNEAQ (reference sequence). The CDR3 is made up of 13 amino acids. Trimming took 8 bases from V and 2 from J, leaving 13 bases between them. The CDR3 bases are TGTGCCAGCTCACCCGAAATTACCTACGAGCAGTACTTC. Translated: CASSPEITYEQYF.

This clonotype was seen only a few times. The chain employs TRBV18 and TRBJ1-3; a weak D match, TRBD1 (5 bases). The germline V gene encodes CDR1 KGHSH and CDR2 LQKENI. Trimming stripped 3 bases from V and 0 bases from J, with 9 bases between. CDR3 size: 15 residues. The CDR3 loop reads CASSPSDSSGNTIYF. In nucleotides, the CDR3 is TGTGCCAGCTCACCCTCTGACAGCTCTGGAAACACCATATATTTT.

The chain uses TRBV9 and TRBJ1-2; 7 bases are a match to TRBD1. V lost 0 bases, J lost 4 bases, and 3 bases stayed unmatched. The CDR3 runs 14 residues. Germline V gene sequence: CDR1 SGDLS, CDR2 YYNGEE. The CDR3 nucleotides read TGTGCCAGCAGCGTAGGGGGACAGATCTATGGCTACACCTTC. It translates to CASSVGGQIYGYTF.

The rearrangement uses TRBV2 and TRBJ1-4; D is undetermined. CDR1 and CDR2 (germline): SNHLY, FYNNEI. V lost 3 bases and J lost 12, with 8 bases in between. This CDR3 is built from 11 residues. In DNA, the CDR3 is TGTGCCAGCAGTGACACCGCCGAACTGTTTTTT. Residues: CASSDTAELFF.

This clonotype was detected ten times or more. The V call is TRBV3-1, the J call TRBJ2-5; D perhaps matches TRBD2 (5 bases). Trimming removed 3 bases from V and 4 bases from J, with 12 bases in between. The CDR3 consists of 14 residues. Per the germline V gene, CDR1 is LGHDT and CDR2 is YNNKEL (reference sequence). The CDR3 here is CASSQTLGGETQYF. DNA of the CDR3: TGTGCCAGCAGCCAGACACTAGGAGGAGAGACCCAGTACTTC.

This clonotype has more than one count but fewer than ten. V is TRBV4-3 and J is TRBJ1-4; no reliable D call. The CDR3 totals 14 residues. CDR1 and CDR2 from the germline V gene are LGHNA and YSLEER. The V and J ends lost 0 bases and 10 bases respectively, with 12 bases between them. This CDR3 is CASSQDEWNGKLFF. The CDR3, as DNA: TGCGCCAGCAGCCAAGATGAATGGAACGGAAAACTGTTTTTT.

This clonotype appeared many times. The V call is TRBV9, the J call TRBJ2-3, with D hard to call. The V gene lost 3 bases and the J gene lost 5 bases, with 7 bases spanning the gap. Germline V gene lookup returns CDR1 SGDLS and CDR2 YYNGEE. This CDR3 is 12 amino acids long. The CDR3 nucleotides are TGTGCCAGCAGCGCAAACGGAGATACGCAGTATTTT. Encoded protein: CASSANGDTQYF.

The gene calls are TRBV20-1 and TRBJ1-1, with D tentatively TRBD1 (5 bases). From germline, CDR1 is DFQATT and CDR2 SNEGSKA (reference sequence). CDR3 length equals 13 residues. V gave up 0 bases and J gave up 7 bases, with 12 bases separating them. The CDR3 region is CSAREGARGEAFF. In nucleotides, the CDR3 is TGCAGTGCTAGAGAAGGGGCACGGGGTGAAGCTTTCTTT.